The 30 T cell receptor beta chains below all came from one sample that was sequenced in a study of read filtering for tumor transcriptome and immune sequencing. The library was built from 400 to 500 ng RNA with molecular barcoded adaptors for alpha/delta and beta/gamma chains. Via MiXCR, TCRdb re-called the reads, giving one row per CDR3 protein. Of roughly 49,000 distinct CDR3 sequences listed, around 21% were seen once; the top ten hold more than 30%. The sequenced material came from a population of CD138-negative cells sorted from bone marrow. The receptors originated from a donor at least 40 years old with multiple myeloma.

The sample holds a few counts of this clonotype. The chain has TRBV2 and TRBJ2-7, with 13 nucleotides matching TRBD2. This CDR3 has 16 amino acids. The ends lost 6 bases at V and 1 base at J; junction bases unmatched: 6. The germline gives CDR1 SNHLY, CDR2 FYNNEI. The DNA of the CDR3 is TGTGCCAGCAGGGGGACTAGCGGGGAAAGATCCTACGAGCAGTACTTC. Amino acid sequence: CASRGTSGERSYEQYF.

The chain combines TRBV7-9 with TRBJ2-2; D is perhaps TRBD2 (5 bases). V lost 3 bases, J lost 7 bases, and 12 bases lay in between. The CDR3 is 14 amino acids. Germline CDR1 reads SEHNR; CDR2 reads FQNEAQ (reference sequence). CDR3 protein: CASSLSEGFGELFF. The CDR3, as DNA: TGTGCCAGCAGCTTGTCCGAGGGTTTCGGGGAGCTGTTTTTT.

This clonotype has at least ten counts. The rearrangement links TRBV12-3 or TRBV12-4 to TRBJ2-2; D not resolved. Between the trimmed V and J ends, which lost 3 bases and 6 bases, there was a span of 14 bases. This CDR3 has 15 residues. CDR3 residues: CASSLGDRVPGELFF. CDR3 in DNA: TGTGCCAGCAGTTTGGGTGACCGGGTCCCCGGGGAGCTGTTTTTT.

This clonotype showed up many times. This chain joins TRBV7-2 and TRBJ2-1; 13 nucleotides align to TRBD2. The V gene's germline CDR1 is SGHTA and CDR2 FQGNSA. The CDR3 runs to 16 residues. The junction had 13 bases not matched to a gene; V was cut back by 5 bases and J by 12 bases. The CDR3 reads CASSPRGTSGVRGQFF. CDR3 DNA: TGTGCCAGCAGCCCGCGAGGGACTAGCGGGGTCCGGGGGCAGTTCTTC.

In this sample, this clonotype turned up many times. The chain employs TRBV7-8 and TRBJ2-1; 8 nucleotides match TRBD2. This CDR3 has 16 residues. The trim removed 5 bases at V and 4 bases at J, leaving 10 bases unmatched. CDR1 and CDR2 (germline): SGHVS, FQNEAQ. The CDR3 region has the DNA TGTGCCAGCAGCCCAAAGTTGAAGCGGGAGTACAATGAGCAGTTCTTC. As protein: CASSPKLKREYNEQFF.

J is TRBJ1-6 and V is TRBV27, with D tentatively TRBD1 (6 bases). This CDR3 comprises 16 residues. The germline V and J ends were trimmed by 5 bases and 0 bases, with 11 bases remaining between them. The germline CDR1 and CDR2 sequences are MNHEY and SMNVEV (reference sequence). In DNA, the CDR3 is TGTGCCAGCAGTCCCGGACAGACCTCCTATAATTCACCCCTCCACTTT. Translation gives CASSPGQTSYNSPLHF.

This clonotype came up many times. The chain is built from TRBV6-6 and TRBJ2-3; D perhaps matches TRBD2 (6 bases). The CDR3 consists of 16 residues. CDR1 is MNHNY and CDR2 is SVGAGI in the germline V gene (reference sequence). V was cut by 10 bases and J by 1 base, with 21 bases left in between. This CDR3 is CATTPGGRGGTDTQYF. As DNA, the CDR3 is TGTGCCACCACACCCGGGGGTCGCGGGGGCACAGATACGCAGTATTTT.

This clonotype has a handful of counts. The junction differs from germline at one of its ends, possibly a read error. The chain carries TRBV20-1 and TRBJ2-5; 10 positions match TRBD2. Germline V CDR1 and CDR2: DFQATT, SNEGSKA (reference sequence). CDR3 length equals 16 residues. The CDR3 DNA reads TGCAGTGCAAGAGATGGGTCTAGCGGGAGTCGGGAGACCCAGTACTTC. Translating gives CSARDGSSGSRETQYF.

At least ten counts were recorded for this clonotype. The J gene is TRBJ2-3, the V gene TRBV20-1, with D tentatively TRBD2 (7 bases). Germline V CDR1 and CDR2: DFQATT, SNEGSKA (reference sequence). With 0 bases removed from V and 1 base from J, the gap between germline ends came to 14 bases. The CDR3 contains 16 residues. Written as DNA, the CDR3 is TGCAGTGCTAGAGATGGGGGCGGGAGAGGCACAGATACGCAGTATTTT. Translated, it gives CSARDGGGRGTDTQYF.

This clonotype was observed many times. This chain connects TRBV12-5 to TRBJ2-7; D is perhaps TRBD1 (5 bases). The germline CDR1 and CDR2 sequences are LGHNT and FRNRAP. The CDR3 spans 16 residues. The V and J ends lost 0 bases and 3 bases respectively, with 15 bases between them. CDR3 bases: TGTGCTAGTGGTTTGGTACTCCCCCAGGGCAACTACGAGCAGTACTTC. Amino acids: CASGLVLPQGNYEQYF.

This clonotype was counted many times. The genes are TRBV7-9 and TRBJ2-3; TRBD2 aligns across 10 bases. Trimming removed 8 bases from V and 4 bases from J; junction bases left unmatched: 15. The CDR3 totals 17 residues. Germline V gene data show CDR1 as SEHNR and CDR2 as FQNEAQ (reference sequence). This CDR3 reads CASLPGLAFGLADTQYF. CDR3 coding DNA: TGTGCCAGCTTACCGGGACTAGCGTTTGGGTTGGCAGATACGCAGTATTTT. The full variable domain, rest sourced from reference TRBV7-9 and TRBJ2-3, is DTGVSQNPRHKITKRGQNVTFRCDPISEHNRLYWYRQTLGQGPEFLTYFQNEAQLEKSRLLSDRFSAERPKGSFSTLEIQRTEQGDSAMYLCASLPGLAFGLADTQYFGPGTRLTVL.

CDR3 residues: CASTRVTGELFF. CDR3 nucleotides: TGTGCCAGCACAAGGGTCACCGGGGAGCTGTTTTTT. The chain couples TRBV12-3 or TRBV12-4 to TRBJ2-2; D not resolved. The CDR3 loop spans 12 amino acids. Trimming shortened V by 7 bases and J by 4 bases, and 7 bases separated the two germline ends.

This clonotype was detected many times. The chain combines TRBV4-1 with TRBJ2-2; 8 positions match TRBD1. CDR1 MGHRA and CDR2 YSYEKL come from the germline V gene. Trimming removed 4 bases from V and 1 base from J; junction bases left unmatched: 5. This CDR3 region has 16 residues. The CDR3 here is CASSPFGTGNTGELFF. CDR3 sequence (DNA): TGCGCCAGCAGCCCGTTCGGGACAGGGAACACCGGGGAGCTGTTTTTT.

About this clonotype itself: It is likely a read error: a sequence one base away is far more abundant. V is TRBV2 and J is TRBJ2-7; possibly TRBD1 for D (5 bases). The germline V and J ends were trimmed by 6 bases and 0 bases, with 15 bases remaining between them. CDR1 and CDR2 (germline): SNHLY, FYNNEI. This CDR3 region has 15 residues. This CDR3 is CASSLPRQSSYEQYF. In DNA, the CDR3 is TGTGCCAGCAGCCTGCCGAGACAGAGCTCCTACGAGCAGTACTTC.

Many counts were recorded for this clonotype. CDR3 nucleotides: TGTGCCAGCAGCTTAGTTCGCGGGAGGGACACCGGGGAGCTGTTTTTT. Translation gives CASSLVRGRDTGELFF. The chain is built from TRBV7-3 and TRBJ2-2; 9 bases align to TRBD2. Germline V lookup: CDR1 SGHTA, CDR2 FQGTGA. The CDR3 has 16 amino acids. Trimming at V came to 2 bases and at J to 3 bases, leaving 4 bases not matched to a gene.

At least ten counts were recorded for this clonotype. This rearrangement joins TRBV12-3 or TRBV12-4 to TRBJ1-1; D unresolved. The V end lost 2 bases, the J end lost 3 bases, and 7 bases lay between the germline ends. CDR3 length: 13 amino acids. As DNA, the CDR3 is TGTGCCAGCAGTTTATTCGCGTACACTGAAGCTTTCTTT. Its translation is CASSLFAYTEAFF.

The CDR3 loop reads CASSSQDWNNEQFF. CDR3 nucleotide sequence: TGTGCCAGCAGCTCCCAGGACTGGAACAATGAGCAGTTCTTC. This rearrangement joins TRBV7-9 to TRBJ2-1; tentative D call: TRBD2 (5 bases). Germline CDR1 is SEHNR and CDR2 is FQNEAQ (reference sequence). Trimming took 4 bases from V and 5 from J, leaving 12 bases between them. The CDR3 contains 14 residues. Filled out from reference TRBV7-9 and TRBJ2-1, the complete variable domain reads DTGVSQNPRHKITKRGQNVTFRCDPISEHNRLYWYRQTLGQGPEFLTYFQNEAQLEKSRLLSDRFSAERPKGSFSTLEIQRTEQGDSAMYLCASSSQDWNNEQFFGPGTRLTVL.

At least ten counts were recorded for this clonotype. The chain employs TRBV12-3 or TRBV12-4 and TRBJ1-2; D ambiguous. The CDR3 totals 11 residues. Trimming took off 8 bases at V and 3 bases at J, with 7 bases between the two ends. CDR3 coding DNA: TGTGCCAGCTACGGATACTATGGCTACACCTTC. It encodes CASYGYYGYTF.

This clonotype was seen many times. The chain employs TRBV28 and TRBJ2-1; the match to TRBD2 covers 7 bases. The V and J ends lost 7 bases and 1 base, in that order; junction bases with no gene match: 7. CDR1 is MDHEN and CDR2 is SYDVKM in the germline V gene. The CDR3 covers 15 residues. The CDR3 reads CASTVGEGSYNEQFF. Written as DNA, the CDR3 is TGTGCCAGCACCGTAGGGGAGGGTTCCTACAATGAGCAGTTCTTC.

This clonotype showed up many times. J is TRBJ2-3 and V is TRBV7-9, with D maybe TRBD2 (6 bases). Trimming took off 1 base at V and 2 bases at J, with 22 bases between the two ends. This CDR3 has 19 amino acids. The germline V gene has CDR1 SEHNR and CDR2 FQNEAQ (reference sequence). Here the CDR3 DNA reads TGTGCCAGCAGCTTAGTACCGATCCTTTGGCGGGGCCACACAGATACGCAGTATTTT. Encoded protein: CASSLVPILWRGHTDTQYF.

This clonotype showed up many times. This chain links TRBV28 with TRBJ2-7, with TRBD1 identical over 7 bases. Germline V gene data show CDR1 as MDHEN and CDR2 as SYDVKM. The trim removed 6 bases at V and 3 bases at J, leaving 11 bases unmatched. This CDR3 comprises 15 residues. CDR3 coding DNA: TGTGCCAGCAGCAGTGACAGGGAATCCCTCTACGAGCAGTACTTC. Translated: CASSSDRESLYEQYF.

This clonotype came up many times. V gene TRBV28 combines with J gene TRBJ2-7; D unresolved. The CDR3 contains 13 residues. V lost 5 bases, J lost 3 bases, and 11 bases lay in between. Per the germline V gene, CDR1 is MDHEN and CDR2 is SYDVKM. CDR3 region: CASSPNNGYEQYF. CDR3 nucleotide sequence: TGTGCCAGCAGTCCAAACAACGGCTACGAGCAGTACTTC. The complete variable domain, with remaining parts taken from reference TRBV28 and TRBJ2-7, reads DVKVTQSSRYLVKRTGEKVFLECVQDMDHENMFWYRQDPGLGLRLIYFSYDVKMKEKGDIPEGYSVSREKKERFSLILESASTNQTSMYLCASSPNNGYEQYFGPGTRLTVT.

In this sample, this clonotype turned up a few times. The rearrangement uses TRBV4-3 and TRBJ2-7; 9 nucleotides match TRBD1. Germline V gene sequence: CDR1 LGHNA, CDR2 YSLEER. CDR3 length equals 15 residues. J was trimmed by 3 bases and V by 1 base; bases with no gene match: 4. CDR3 coding DNA: TGCGCCAGCAGCCAAGGATGGGGACAGGGCTACGAGCAGTACTTC. Protein product: CASSQGWGQGYEQYF.

The J gene is TRBJ1-5, the V gene TRBV20-1, with 8 bases that match TRBD1. Germline V CDR1 and CDR2: DFQATT, SNEGSKA (reference sequence). The CDR3 loop spans 12 amino acids. V dropped 5 bases and J dropped 9; count of bases not matched to a gene: 6. The CDR3 sequence is CSAGQGTRPQHF. CDR3 coding DNA: TGCAGTGCTGGACAGGGTACGCGGCCCCAGCATTTT.

This clonotype has ten or more counts. This chain links TRBV12-3 or TRBV12-4 with TRBJ1-5; the D is unclear. V lost 5 bases, J lost 1 base, and 6 bases lay in between. The CDR3 length is 13 residues. The CDR3 protein is CASSEQSNQPQHF. In DNA form, the CDR3 reads TGTGCCAGCAGTGAACAGAGCAATCAGCCCCAGCATTTT.

Of note for this clonotype: A much more abundant neighbour one base away suggests this may be a read error. The final CDR3 position lacks the conserved phenylalanine or tryptophan, pointing to a likely read error. V gene TRBV29-1 combines with J gene TRBJ1-1; TRBD1 might be the D (5 bases). The length of the CDR3 is 12 residues. Trimming cost V 6 bases and J 1 base, with 9 bases left between them. Germline V CDR1 and CDR2: SQVTM, ANQGSEA. CDR3 protein: CSVDTTNTEAFL. In DNA form, the CDR3 reads TGCAGCGTGGACACAACGAACACTGAAGCTTTCCTT.

Regarding this clonotype: The junction does not match germline at one end; this may be a read error. This rearrangement joins TRBV6-2 or TRBV6-3 to TRBJ2-1; no clear D. CDR3 length: 16 amino acids. CDR1 is MNHEY, CDR2 SVGEGT, per germline. CDR3 protein: CVSSIPDLRSYNKQFF. The CDR3 DNA is TGTGTCAGCAGTATTCCCGACCTCCGATCCTACAATAAGCAGTTCTTC.

This clonotype was detected many times. The rearrangement links TRBV5-4 to TRBJ2-2, with 8 nucleotides matching TRBD1. Germline V gene data show CDR1 as SGHNT and CDR2 as YYREEE (reference sequence). The CDR3 covers 14 residues. Losses at the gene ends were 5 bases for V and 2 bases for J; bases not matched to a gene: 2. In DNA form, the CDR3 reads TGTGCCAGCAGAGGACAGGGAAACACCGGGGAGCTGTTTTTT. The encoded protein is CASRGQGNTGELFF.

About this clonotype: A read error may explain this, as a much larger clone is one base away. Lacking the conserved final phenylalanine or tryptophan, this CDR3 likely reflects a read error. The chain uses TRBV29-1 and TRBJ2-1; 7 nucleotides align to TRBD2. The V gene's germline CDR1 is SQVTM and CDR2 ANQGSEA. The CDR3 is 13 amino acids. V was clipped by 4 bases and J by 4 bases; unmatched bases: 4. The CDR3 is CSVGASGYNEQFL. The CDR3 nucleotides read TGCAGCGTTGGGGCTAGCGGTTACAATGAGCAGTTCCTC.

This clonotype has at least ten counts. This chain links TRBV6-1 with TRBJ2-1; D is undetermined. Germline assignment: CDR1 MNHNS and CDR2 SASEGT. V was cut by 6 bases and J by 4 bases, with 4 bases left in between. This CDR3 contains 11 residues. The CDR3 sequence: CASRTYNEQFF. CDR3 DNA sequence: TGTGCCAGCAGAACATACAATGAGCAGTTCTTC.